The clone carrying this T cell receptor (beta chain) was counted many times. As to time point: newly diagnosed GD, antithyroid drugs for less than 3 months. PBMC-extracted RNA yielded the TCR library. American Thyroid Association guidelines were used to diagnose Graves' disease. The data were taken from a study of regulatory T cells in long-lasting Graves disease. Construction of the TCR beta libraries employed iRepertoire HTBI primers in conjunction with Arm-PCR of CDR3 regions. From the multiplex PCR reads, TCRdb called clonotypes with MiXCR, one entry per CDR3 protein. The top ten clones hold around 20% of a sample with more than 300,000 distinct CDR3 sequences, roughly 17% of them seen once. The CDR3 is made up of 14 amino acids. Germline trimming cut 6 bases from V and 1 base from J; bases unmatched to any gene: 5. Germline V gives CDR1 KGHSH, CDR2 LQKENI. These data were likewise used in another study, on T cells in Graves' hyperthyroidism and ophthalmopathy.

The TCR sequence derives from a woman in her late teens or twenties with Graves disease. V is TRBV18 and J is TRBJ1-2; 7 nucleotides match TRBD1. Sample: peripheral blood mononuclear cells (PBMCs), taken at new diagnosis, from a patient treated with antithyroid drugs. In nucleotides, the CDR3 is TGTGCCAGCTCCCTGGACAGGAATAACTATGGCTACACCTTC. This gives the protein CASSLDRNNYGYTF.